This T cell receptor (beta chain) was obtained from a study of blood T cell repertoires in COVID-19. At the level of the study: COVID-19 samples collected from the United States, Italy and Spain covered acute and convalescent phases. Sample material is recorded as cDNA or gDNA derived from T cells, B-cell-depleted T cells, or PBMCs.

There are 13 residues in the CDR3. Germline V gives CDR1 MNHEY, CDR2 SVGEGT. Trimming stripped 6 bases from V and 9 bases from J, with 18 bases between. In the authors' workflow: By means of reference gene primer amplification, nucleated cell counts were estimated. Some clones are missing from TCRdb's copy, which holds only in-frame ones; the method was immunoSEQ multiplex PCR. For V, J and clone size, that table is used; D and trimming come from the DNA. The sample has under 150,000 clones, approximately 80% seen once. This chain links TRBV6-2 or TRBV6-3 with TRBJ2-7; unclear D gene. Sequenced material: peripheral blood. This TCR came from a woman in her sixties or seventies with active or convalescent COVID-19. In DNA form, the CDR3 reads TGTGCCAGCAGCCCCCTGCATCGGGTTGGGCAGTACTTC. Translation: CASSPLHRVGQYF.